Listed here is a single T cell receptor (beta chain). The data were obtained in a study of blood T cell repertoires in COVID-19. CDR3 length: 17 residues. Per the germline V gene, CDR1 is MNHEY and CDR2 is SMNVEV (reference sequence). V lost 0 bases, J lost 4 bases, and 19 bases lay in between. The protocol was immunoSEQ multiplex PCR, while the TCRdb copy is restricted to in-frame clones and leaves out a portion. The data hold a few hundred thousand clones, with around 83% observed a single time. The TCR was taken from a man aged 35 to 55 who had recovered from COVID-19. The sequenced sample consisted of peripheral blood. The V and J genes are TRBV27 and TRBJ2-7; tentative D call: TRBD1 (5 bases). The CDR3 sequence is CASSLSGLLNGKYEQYF. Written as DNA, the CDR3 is TGTGCCAGCAGTTTATCGGGGCTCCTAAACGGAAAATACGAGCAGTACTTC.